The rows below give T cell receptor beta chains drawn from one sample of a study of identical twins. TCRdb reanalysed the 5' RACE reads using MiXCR and keeps one entry per CDR3 protein. The table records 700,000 to 950,000 distinct CDR3 sequences, 10% to 15% of them present only once. In addition, the sample was reused for a study of yellow fever vaccine responses in identical twins.

Sequences were obtained from PBMCs. The receptor set was obtained from a woman between 18 and 29 years old in good health. Each CDR3 is given with its conserved first and last residue. The D gene is left open where the match is weak. The size of a clone is reported for some rows only, either as once, few or many, or as a class for expanded clones.

v_gene: TRBV3-1; abundance: NA; d_gene: TRBD2; j_gene: TRBJ2-1; CDR3aa: CASSQPTSGGQNEQFF; CDR3nt: TGTGCCAGCAGCCAACCCACTAGCGGGGGTCAAAATGAGCAGTTCTTC
v_gene: TRBV6-2/TRBV6-3; abundance: few; d_gene: NA; j_gene: TRBJ2-6; CDR3aa: CASSHTGSGANVLTF; CDR3nt: TGTGCCAGCAGTCATACAGGGTCTGGGGCCAACGTCCTGACTTTC
v_gene: TRBV5-1; abundance: many; d_gene: NA; j_gene: TRBJ2-3; CDR3aa: CASSLRVVADTQYF; CDR3nt: TGCGCCAGCAGCCTCAGGGTAGTGGCAGATACGCAGTATTTT
v_gene: TRBV6-6; abundance: many; d_gene: NA; j_gene: TRBJ1-6; CDR3aa: CASRDSYNSPLHF; CDR3nt: TGTGCCAGCAGGGACAGTTATAATTCACCCCTCCACTTT
v_gene: TRBV2; abundance: NA; d_gene: NA; j_gene: TRBJ2-2; CDR3aa: CASTLAPPGELFF; CDR3nt: TGTGCCAGCACCCTCGCCCCACCTGGGGAGCTGTTTTTT
v_gene: TRBV4-1; abundance: NA; d_gene: TRBD2; j_gene: TRBJ2-5; CDR3aa: CASSQGPSGGPSGETQYF; CDR3nt: TGCGCCAGCAGCCAAGGACCTAGCGGGGGCCCCTCGGGGGAGACCCAGTACTTC
v_gene: TRBV18; abundance: NA; d_gene: NA; j_gene: TRBJ2-1; CDR3aa: CASSPLSGINNEQFF; CDR3nt: TGTGCCAGCTCACCCCTTTCGGGGATAAACAATGAGCAGTTCTTC
v_gene: TRBV28; abundance: few; d_gene: TRBD1; j_gene: TRBJ1-5; CDR3aa: CASRQGVGQPQHF; CDR3nt: TGTGCCAGTCGACAGGGGGTAGGTCAGCCCCAGCATTTT
v_gene: TRBV5-1; abundance: many; d_gene: NA; j_gene: TRBJ2-5; CDR3aa: CASSLVGYQETQYF; CDR3nt: TGCGCCAGCAGCTTGGTTGGGTACCAAGAGACCCAGTACTTC
v_gene: TRBV9; abundance: once; d_gene: TRBD2; j_gene: TRBJ2-5; CDR3aa: CVSSVGSATSGQETQYF; CDR3nt: TGTGTCAGCAGCGTAGGGTCAGCGACTAGCGGCCAAGAGACCCAGTACTTC
v_gene: TRBV11-2; abundance: few; d_gene: TRBD2; j_gene: TRBJ2-1; CDR3aa: CASSLGGSGSRPYNEQFF; CDR3nt: TGTGCCAGCAGCTTAGGGGGGAGCGGGAGTCGCCCCTACAATGAGCAGTTCTTC
v_gene: TRBV2; abundance: NA; d_gene: TRBD2; j_gene: TRBJ2-1; CDR3aa: CASAGLAGELGEFF; CDR3nt: TGTGCCAGCGCGGGACTAGCGGGTGAGCTTGGGGAGTTCTTC
v_gene: TRBV16; abundance: few; d_gene: NA; j_gene: TRBJ2-7; CDR3aa: CASSQSAGMEQYF; CDR3nt: TGTGCCAGCAGCCAATCGGCAGGAATGGAGCAGTACTTC
v_gene: TRBV5-1; abundance: NA; d_gene: TRBD2; j_gene: TRBJ2-1; CDR3aa: CASSSDSGAVSYNEQFF; CDR3nt: TGCGCCAGCAGCTCCGATAGCGGGGCGGTGTCCTACAATGAGCAGTTCTTC
v_gene: TRBV19; abundance: NA; d_gene: NA; j_gene: TRBJ2-1; CDR3aa: CASSTPSPAGKFF; CDR3nt: TGTGCCAGTAGTACCCCTTCGCCCGCGGGGAAGTTCTTC